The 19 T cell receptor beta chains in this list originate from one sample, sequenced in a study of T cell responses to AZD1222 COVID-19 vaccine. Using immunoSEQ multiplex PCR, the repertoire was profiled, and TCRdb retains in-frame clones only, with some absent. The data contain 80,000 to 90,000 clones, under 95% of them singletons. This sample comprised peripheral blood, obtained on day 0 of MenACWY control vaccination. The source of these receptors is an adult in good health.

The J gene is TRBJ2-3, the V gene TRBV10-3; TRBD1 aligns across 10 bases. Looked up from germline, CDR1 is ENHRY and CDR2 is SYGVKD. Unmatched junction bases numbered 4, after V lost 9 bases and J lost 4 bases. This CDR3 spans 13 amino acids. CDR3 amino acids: CAIGQGVADTQYF. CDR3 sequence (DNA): TGTGCCATTGGACAGGGGGTAGCAGATACGCAGTATTTT.

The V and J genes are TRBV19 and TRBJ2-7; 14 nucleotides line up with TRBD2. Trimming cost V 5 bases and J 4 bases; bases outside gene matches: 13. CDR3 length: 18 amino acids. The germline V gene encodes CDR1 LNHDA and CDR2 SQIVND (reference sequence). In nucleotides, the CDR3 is TGTGCCAGTAGTCATATATCAGGACTAGCGGGAGGATCTTACGAGCAGTACTTC. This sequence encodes CASSHISGLAGGSYEQYF.

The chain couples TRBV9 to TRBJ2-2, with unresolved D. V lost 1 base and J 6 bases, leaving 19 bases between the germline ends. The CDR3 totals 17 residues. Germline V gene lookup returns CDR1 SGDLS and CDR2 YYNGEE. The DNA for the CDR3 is TGTGCCAGCAGCGTAACTGAGACCCTTCTCGGGCCCGGGGAGCTGTTTTTT. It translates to CASSVTETLLGPGELFF.

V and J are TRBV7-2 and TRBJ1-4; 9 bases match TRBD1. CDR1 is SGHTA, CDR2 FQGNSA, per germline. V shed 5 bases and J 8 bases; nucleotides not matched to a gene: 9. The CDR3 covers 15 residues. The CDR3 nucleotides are TGTGCCAGCAGCCAACGGGGACAGGGTGGGGAAAAACTGTTTTTT. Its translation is CASSQRGQGGEKLFF. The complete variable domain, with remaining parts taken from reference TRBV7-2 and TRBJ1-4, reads GAGVSQSPSNKVTEKGKDVELRCDPISGHTALYWYRQSLGQGLEFLIYFQGNSAPDKSGLPSDRFSAERTGGSVSTLTIQRTQQEDSAVYLCASSQRGQGGEKLFFGSGTQLSVL.

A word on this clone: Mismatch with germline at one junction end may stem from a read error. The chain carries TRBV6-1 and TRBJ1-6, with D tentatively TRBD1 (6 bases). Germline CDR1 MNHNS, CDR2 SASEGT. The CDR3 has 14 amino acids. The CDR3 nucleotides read TGTGCCAGCGGTGAAGGGGGTGATAATTCACCCCTCCACTTT. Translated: CASGEGGDNSPLHF.

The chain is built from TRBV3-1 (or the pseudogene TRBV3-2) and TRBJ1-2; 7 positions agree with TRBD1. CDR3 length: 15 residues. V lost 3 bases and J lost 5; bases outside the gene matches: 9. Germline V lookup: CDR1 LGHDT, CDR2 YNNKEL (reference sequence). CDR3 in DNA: TGTGCCAGCAGCCATCTTGACAGGGAGGGATATGGCTACACCTTC. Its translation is CASSHLDREGYGYTF.

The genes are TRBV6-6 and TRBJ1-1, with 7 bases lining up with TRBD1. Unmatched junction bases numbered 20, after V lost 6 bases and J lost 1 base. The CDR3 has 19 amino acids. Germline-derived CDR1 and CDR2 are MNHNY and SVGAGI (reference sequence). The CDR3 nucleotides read TGTGCCAGCAGCTCAAGATCCGGGACAGCCAGAAACGCGAACACTGAAGCTTTCTTT. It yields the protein CASSSRSGTARNANTEAFF.

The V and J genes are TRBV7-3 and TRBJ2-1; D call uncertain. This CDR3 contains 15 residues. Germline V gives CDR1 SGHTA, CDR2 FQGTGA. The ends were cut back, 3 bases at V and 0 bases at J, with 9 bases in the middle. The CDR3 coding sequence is TGTGCCAGCAGCTTGGCACCCAGCTCCTACAATGAGCAGTTCTTC. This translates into CASSLAPSSYNEQFF.

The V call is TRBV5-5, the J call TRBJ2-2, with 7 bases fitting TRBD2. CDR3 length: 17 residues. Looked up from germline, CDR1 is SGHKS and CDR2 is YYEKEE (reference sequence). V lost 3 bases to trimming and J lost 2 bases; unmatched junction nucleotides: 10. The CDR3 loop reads CASSSPSGGSNTGELFF. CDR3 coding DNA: TGTGCCAGCAGCTCCCCAAGTGGCGGGAGCAACACCGGGGAGCTGTTTTTT.

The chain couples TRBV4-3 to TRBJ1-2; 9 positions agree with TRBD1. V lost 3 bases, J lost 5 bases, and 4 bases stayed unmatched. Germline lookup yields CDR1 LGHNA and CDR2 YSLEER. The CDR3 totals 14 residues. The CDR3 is CASSHETGGYGYTF. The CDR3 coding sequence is TGCGCCAGCAGCCATGAGACAGGGGGGTATGGCTACACCTTC.

The CDR3 protein is CASGHTGTGIFSGETQYF. The CDR3 nucleotides are TGTGCTAGTGGTCACACTGGGACAGGGATTTTCAGTGGTGAGACCCAGTACTTC. This rearrangement joins TRBV12-5 to TRBJ2-5; 9 nucleotides match TRBD1. The V gene end was trimmed by 5 bases and the J gene end by 5 bases; junction bases not matched to a gene: 18. Germline values: CDR1 LGHNT, CDR2 FRNRAP. The CDR3 runs 18 residues.

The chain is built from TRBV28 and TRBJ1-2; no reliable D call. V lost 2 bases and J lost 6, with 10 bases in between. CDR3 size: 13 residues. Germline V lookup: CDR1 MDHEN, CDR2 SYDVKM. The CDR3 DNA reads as TGTGCCAGCAGTTTAGTTAGGGTACATGGCTACACCTTC. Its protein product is CASSLVRVHGYTF.

The DNA of the CDR3 is TGTGCCAGCAGCTTAGCGGGGGCCGCTGGGAACTATGGCTACACCTTC. Amino acid sequence: CASSLAGAAGNYGYTF. The chain has TRBV7-9 and TRBJ1-2; D is perhaps TRBD1 (6 bases). The V and J ends lost 0 bases and 2 bases respectively, with 13 bases between them. CDR3 length: 16 residues. The V gene's germline CDR1 is SEHNR and CDR2 FQNEAQ (reference sequence).

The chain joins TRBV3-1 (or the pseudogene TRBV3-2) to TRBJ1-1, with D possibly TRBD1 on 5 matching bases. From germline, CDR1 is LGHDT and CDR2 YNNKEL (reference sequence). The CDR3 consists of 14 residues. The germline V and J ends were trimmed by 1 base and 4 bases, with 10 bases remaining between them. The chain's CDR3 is CASSQVGEATEAFF. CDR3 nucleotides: TGTGCCAGCAGCCAAGTGGGGGAGGCCACTGAAGCTTTCTTT.

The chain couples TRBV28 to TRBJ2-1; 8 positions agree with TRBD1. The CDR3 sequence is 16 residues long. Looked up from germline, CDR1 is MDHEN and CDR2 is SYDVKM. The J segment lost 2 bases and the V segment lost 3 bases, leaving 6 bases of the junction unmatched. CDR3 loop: CASSFIRTGTYNEQFF. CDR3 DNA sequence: TGTGCCAGCAGTTTTATCCGGACAGGGACCTACAATGAGCAGTTCTTC.

CDR3 loop: CASSQDTTHTEAFF. DNA of the CDR3: TGTGCCAGCAGCCAAGATACGACCCACACTGAAGCTTTCTTT. The gene calls are TRBV3-1 (or the pseudogene TRBV3-2) and TRBJ1-1; unclear D gene. Trimming cost V 0 bases and J 3 bases, with 8 bases left between them. Germline loops: CDR1 LGHDT, CDR2 YNNKEL (reference sequence). The CDR3 runs 14 residues.

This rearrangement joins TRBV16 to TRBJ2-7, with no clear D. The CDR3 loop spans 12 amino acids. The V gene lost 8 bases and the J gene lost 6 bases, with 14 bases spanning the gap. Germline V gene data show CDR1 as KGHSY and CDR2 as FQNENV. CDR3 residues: CASAYDSREQYF. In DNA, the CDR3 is TGTGCCAGCGCTTACGACTCTCGCGAGCAGTACTTC.

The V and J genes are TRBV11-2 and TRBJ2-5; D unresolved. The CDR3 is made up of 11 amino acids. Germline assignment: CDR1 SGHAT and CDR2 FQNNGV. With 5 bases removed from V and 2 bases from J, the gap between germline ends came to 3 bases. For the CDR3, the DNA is TGTGCCAGCAGCCGACAAGAGACCCAGTACTTC. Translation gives CASSRQETQYF.

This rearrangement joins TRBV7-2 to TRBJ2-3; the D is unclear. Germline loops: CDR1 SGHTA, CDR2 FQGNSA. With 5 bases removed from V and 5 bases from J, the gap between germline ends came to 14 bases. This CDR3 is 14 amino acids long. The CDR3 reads CASSRPPLVDTQYF. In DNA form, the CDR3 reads TGTGCCAGCAGCCGCCCCCCATTGGTAGATACGCAGTATTTT.